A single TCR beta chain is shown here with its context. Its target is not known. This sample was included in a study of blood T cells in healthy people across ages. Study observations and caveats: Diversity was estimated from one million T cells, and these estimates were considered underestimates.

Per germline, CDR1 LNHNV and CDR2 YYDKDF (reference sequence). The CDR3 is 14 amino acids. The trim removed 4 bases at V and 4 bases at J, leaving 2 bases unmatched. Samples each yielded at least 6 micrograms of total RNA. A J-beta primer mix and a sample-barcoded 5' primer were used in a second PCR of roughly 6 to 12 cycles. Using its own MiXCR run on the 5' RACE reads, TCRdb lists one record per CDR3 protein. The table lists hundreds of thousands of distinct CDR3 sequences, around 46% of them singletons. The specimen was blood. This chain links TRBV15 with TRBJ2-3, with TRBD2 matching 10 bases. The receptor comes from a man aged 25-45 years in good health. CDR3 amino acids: CATSMLAGADTQYF. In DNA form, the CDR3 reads TGTGCCACCAGCATGCTAGCGGGGGCAGATACGCAGTATTTT. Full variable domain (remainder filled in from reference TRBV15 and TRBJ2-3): DAMVIQNPRYQVTQFGKPVTLSCSQTLNHNVMYWYQQKSSQAPKLLFHYYDKDFNNEADTPDNFQSRRPNTSFCFLDIRSPGLGDTAMYLCATSMLAGADTQYFGPGTRLTVL.